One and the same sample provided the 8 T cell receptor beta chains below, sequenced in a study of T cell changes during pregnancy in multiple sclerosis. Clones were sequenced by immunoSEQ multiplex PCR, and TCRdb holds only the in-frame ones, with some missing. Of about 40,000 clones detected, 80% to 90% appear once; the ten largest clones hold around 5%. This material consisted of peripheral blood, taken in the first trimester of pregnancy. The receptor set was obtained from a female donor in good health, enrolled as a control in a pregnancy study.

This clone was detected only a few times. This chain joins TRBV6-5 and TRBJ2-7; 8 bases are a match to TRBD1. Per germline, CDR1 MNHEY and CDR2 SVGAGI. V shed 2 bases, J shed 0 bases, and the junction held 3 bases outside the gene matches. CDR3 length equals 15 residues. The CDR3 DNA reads TGTGCCAGCAGTTACGGACAGGGTTTCTCCTACGAGCAGTACTTC. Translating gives CASSYGQGFSYEQYF.

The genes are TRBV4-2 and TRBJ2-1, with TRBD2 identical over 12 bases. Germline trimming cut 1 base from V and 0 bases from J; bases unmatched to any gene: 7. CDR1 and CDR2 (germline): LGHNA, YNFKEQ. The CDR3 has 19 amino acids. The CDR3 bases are TGTGCCAGCAGCCAAGTAGGCCTAGCGGGGGGGAGCTCCTACAATGAGCAGTTCTTC. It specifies CASSQVGLAGGSSYNEQFF.

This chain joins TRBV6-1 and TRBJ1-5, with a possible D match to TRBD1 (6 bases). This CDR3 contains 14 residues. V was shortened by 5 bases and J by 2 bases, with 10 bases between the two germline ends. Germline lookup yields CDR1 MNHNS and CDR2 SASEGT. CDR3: CASSWAGGNQPQHF. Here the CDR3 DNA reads TGTGCCAGCAGTTGGGCAGGGGGCAATCAGCCCCAGCATTTT.

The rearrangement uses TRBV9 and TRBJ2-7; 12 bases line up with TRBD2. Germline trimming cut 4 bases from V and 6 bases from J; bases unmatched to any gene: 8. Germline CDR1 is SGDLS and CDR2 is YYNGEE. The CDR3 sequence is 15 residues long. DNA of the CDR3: TGTGCCAGCAGCCTCGGGACTAGCGGGTCGAGCGAGCAGTACTTC. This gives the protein CASSLGTSGSSEQYF.

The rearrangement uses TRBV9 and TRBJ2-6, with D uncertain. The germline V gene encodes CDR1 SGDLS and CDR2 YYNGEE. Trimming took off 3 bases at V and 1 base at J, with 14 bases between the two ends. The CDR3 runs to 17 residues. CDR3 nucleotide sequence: TGTGCCAGCAGCGGAAGCGCTTCTCTTTCTGGGGCCAACGTCCTGACTTTC. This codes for CASSGSASLSGANVLTF.

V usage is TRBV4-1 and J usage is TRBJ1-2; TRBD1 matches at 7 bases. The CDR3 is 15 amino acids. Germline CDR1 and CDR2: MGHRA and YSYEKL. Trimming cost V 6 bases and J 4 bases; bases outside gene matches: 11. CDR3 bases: TGCGCCAGCAGTCCTGGAGGGGGCCGGGGCTATGGCTACACCTTC. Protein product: CASSPGGGRGYGYTF.

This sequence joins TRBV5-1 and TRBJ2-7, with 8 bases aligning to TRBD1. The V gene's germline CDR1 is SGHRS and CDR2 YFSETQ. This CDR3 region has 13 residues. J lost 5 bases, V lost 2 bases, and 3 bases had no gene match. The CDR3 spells CASSFGQGDEQYF. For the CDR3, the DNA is TGCGCCAGCAGCTTCGGACAGGGTGACGAGCAGTACTTC.

In DNA form, the CDR3 reads TGTGCCAGCTCTTCGGGTGATTCTCAGCCCCAGCATTTT. Translation: CASSSGDSQPQHF. The V call is TRBV18, the J call TRBJ1-5; unclear D gene. Germline V gene sequence: CDR1 KGHSH, CDR2 LQKENI. CDR3 size: 13 residues. Trimming removed 6 bases from V and 6 bases from J, with 12 bases in between.